The 2 T cell receptor beta chains given below trace back to one sample, sequenced in a study of cytomegalovirus exposure and HLA in healthy donors. PCR used 60 Vbeta primers and 13 Jbeta primers. Assay: immunoSEQ multiplex PCR; the TCRdb copy retains only in-frame clones and omits some. The sample includes 150,000 to 160,000 clones, approximately 80% of them seen just once. Material: PBMCs. These receptors originate from a woman in her thirties or forties in good health and CMV-seropositive.

The genes are TRBV29-1 and TRBJ2-5; 7 nucleotides line up with TRBD2. The junction had 9 bases not matched to a gene; V was cut back by 7 bases and J by 4 bases. The CDR3 length is 13 residues. Germline CDR1 SQVTM, CDR2 ANQGSEA. In DNA, the CDR3 is TGCAGCGGTGGGGGGGGTACGTCAGAGACCCAGTACTTC. It translates to CSGGGGTSETQYF.

V is TRBV5-1 and J is TRBJ2-1, with TRBD2 matching over 11 bases. V gave up 5 bases and J gave up 9 bases; unmatched junction bases: 4. The CDR3 runs to 13 residues. The germline gives CDR1 SGHRS, CDR2 YFSETQ. In DNA form, the CDR3 reads TGCGCCAGCAGTAGCGGGAGGGCTCTTGAGCAGTTCTTC. This encodes CASSSGRALEQFF. The whole variable domain, filled in from reference TRBV5-1 and TRBJ2-1, reads KAGVTQTPRYLIKTRGQQVTLSCSPISGHRSVSWYQQTPGQGLQFLFEYFSETQRNKGNFPGRFSGRQFSNSRSEMNVSTLELGDSALYLCASSSGRALEQFFGPGTRLTVL.